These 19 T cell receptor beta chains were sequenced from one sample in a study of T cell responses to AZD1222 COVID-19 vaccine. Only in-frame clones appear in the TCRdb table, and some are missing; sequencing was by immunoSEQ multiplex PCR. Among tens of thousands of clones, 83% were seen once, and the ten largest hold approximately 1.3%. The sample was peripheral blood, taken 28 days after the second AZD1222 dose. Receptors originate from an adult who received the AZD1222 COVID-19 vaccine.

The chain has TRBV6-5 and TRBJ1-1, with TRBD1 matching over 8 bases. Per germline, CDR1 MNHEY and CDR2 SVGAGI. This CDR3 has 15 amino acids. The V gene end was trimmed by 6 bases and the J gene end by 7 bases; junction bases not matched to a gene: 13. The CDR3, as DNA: TGTGCCAGCAGCCAGAATCCGGGACAGGTTGATGAAGCTTTCTTT. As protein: CASSQNPGQVDEAFF.

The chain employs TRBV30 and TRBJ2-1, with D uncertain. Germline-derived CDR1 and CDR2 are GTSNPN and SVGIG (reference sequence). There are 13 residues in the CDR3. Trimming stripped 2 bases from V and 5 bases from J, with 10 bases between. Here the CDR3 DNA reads TGTGCCTGGAGTAAGGGCCTGAACAATGAGCAGTTCTTC. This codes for CAWSKGLNNEQFF.

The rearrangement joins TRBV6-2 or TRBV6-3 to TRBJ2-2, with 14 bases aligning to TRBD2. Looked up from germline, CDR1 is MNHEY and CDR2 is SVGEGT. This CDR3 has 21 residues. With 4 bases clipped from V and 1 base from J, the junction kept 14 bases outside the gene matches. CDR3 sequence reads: CASSSPRRLAGGSLNTGELFF. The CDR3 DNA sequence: TGTGCCAGCAGTTCCCCAAGAAGACTAGCGGGAGGGAGCCTGAACACCGGGGAGCTGTTTTTT.

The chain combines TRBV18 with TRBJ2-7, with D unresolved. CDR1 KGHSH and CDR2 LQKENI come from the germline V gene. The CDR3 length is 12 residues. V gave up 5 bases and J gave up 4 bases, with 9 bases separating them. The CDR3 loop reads CASSSTGYEQYF. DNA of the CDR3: TGTGCCAGCTCATCCACCGGTTACGAGCAGTACTTC.

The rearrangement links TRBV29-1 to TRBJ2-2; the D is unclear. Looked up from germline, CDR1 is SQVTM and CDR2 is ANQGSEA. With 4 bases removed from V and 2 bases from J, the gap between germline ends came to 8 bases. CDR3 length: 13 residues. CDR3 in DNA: TGCAGCGTTGTTAGTAGTAACACCGGGGAGCTGTTTTTT. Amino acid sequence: CSVVSSNTGELFF.

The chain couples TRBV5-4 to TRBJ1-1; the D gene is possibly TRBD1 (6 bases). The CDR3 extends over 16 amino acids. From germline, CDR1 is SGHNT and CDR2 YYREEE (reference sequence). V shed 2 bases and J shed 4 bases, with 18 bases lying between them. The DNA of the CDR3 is TGTGCCAGCAGCTTCCAGACAGGAGCCGGGAGCACTGAAGCTTTCTTT. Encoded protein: CASSFQTGAGSTEAFF.

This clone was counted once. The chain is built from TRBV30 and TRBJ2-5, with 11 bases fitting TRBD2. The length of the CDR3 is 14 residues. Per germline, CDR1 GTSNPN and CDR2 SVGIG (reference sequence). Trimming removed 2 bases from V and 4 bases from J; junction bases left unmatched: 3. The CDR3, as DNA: TGTGCCTGGAGTTTAGCGGGAGGGGTAGAGACCCAGTACTTC. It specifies CAWSLAGGVETQYF.

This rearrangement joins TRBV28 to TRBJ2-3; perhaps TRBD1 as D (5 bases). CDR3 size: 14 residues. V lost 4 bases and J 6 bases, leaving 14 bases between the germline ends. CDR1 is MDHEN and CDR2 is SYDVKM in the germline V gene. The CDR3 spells CASSSLQEEDTQYF. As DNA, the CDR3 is TGTGCCAGCAGTTCTTTACAGGAAGAGGATACGCAGTATTTT. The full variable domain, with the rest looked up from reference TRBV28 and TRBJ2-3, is DVKVTQSSRYLVKRTGEKVFLECVQDMDHENMFWYRQDPGLGLRLIYFSYDVKMKEKGDIPEGYSVSREKKERFSLILESASTNQTSMYLCASSSLQEEDTQYFGPGTRLTVL.

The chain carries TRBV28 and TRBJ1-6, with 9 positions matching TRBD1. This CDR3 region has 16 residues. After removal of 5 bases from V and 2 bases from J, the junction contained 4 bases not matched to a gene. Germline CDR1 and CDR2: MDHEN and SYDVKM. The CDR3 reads CASSRTGDPYNSPLHF. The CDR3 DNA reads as TGTGCCAGCAGTCGGACAGGGGATCCCTATAATTCACCCCTCCACTTT.

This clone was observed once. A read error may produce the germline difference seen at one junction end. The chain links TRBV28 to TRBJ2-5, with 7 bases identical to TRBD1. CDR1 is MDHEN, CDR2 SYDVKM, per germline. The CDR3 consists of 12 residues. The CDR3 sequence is CASREGDSYVNF. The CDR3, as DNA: TGTGCCAGCAGGGAAGGGGACAGTTATGTTAACTTC.

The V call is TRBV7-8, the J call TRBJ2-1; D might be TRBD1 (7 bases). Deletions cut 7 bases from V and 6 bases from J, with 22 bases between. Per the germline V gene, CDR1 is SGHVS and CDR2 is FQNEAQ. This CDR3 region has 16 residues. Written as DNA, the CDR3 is TGTGCCAGCACCCCAGGGGGTCTAGCGATGGGCAATGAGCAGTTCTTC. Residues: CASTPGGLAMGNEQFF.

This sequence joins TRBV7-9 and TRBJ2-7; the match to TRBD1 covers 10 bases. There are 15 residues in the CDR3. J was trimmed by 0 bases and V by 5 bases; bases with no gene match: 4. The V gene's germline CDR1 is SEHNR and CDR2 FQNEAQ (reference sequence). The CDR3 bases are TGTGCCAGCAGCCAAGACAGGGGGCTCTCCTACGAGCAGTACTTC. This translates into CASSQDRGLSYEQYF.

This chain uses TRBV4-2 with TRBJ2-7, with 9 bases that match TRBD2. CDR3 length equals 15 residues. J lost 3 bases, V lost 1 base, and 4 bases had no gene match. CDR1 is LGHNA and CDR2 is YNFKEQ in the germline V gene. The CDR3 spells CASSQGGLAHYEQYF. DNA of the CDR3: TGTGCCAGCAGCCAAGGAGGACTAGCGCACTACGAGCAGTACTTC.

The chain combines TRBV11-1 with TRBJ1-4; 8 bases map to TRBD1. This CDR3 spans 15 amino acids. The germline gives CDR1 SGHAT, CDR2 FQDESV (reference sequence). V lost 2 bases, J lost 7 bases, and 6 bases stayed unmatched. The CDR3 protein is CASSLSTGDGEKLFF. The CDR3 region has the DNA TGTGCCAGCAGCTTATCGACAGGGGACGGTGAAAAACTGTTTTTT. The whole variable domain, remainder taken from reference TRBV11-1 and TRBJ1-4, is EAEVAQSPRYKITEKSQAVAFWCDPISGHATLYWYRQILGQGPELLVQFQDESVVDDSQLPKDRFSAERLKGVDSTLKIQPAELGDSAMYLCASSLSTGDGEKLFFGSGTQLSVL.

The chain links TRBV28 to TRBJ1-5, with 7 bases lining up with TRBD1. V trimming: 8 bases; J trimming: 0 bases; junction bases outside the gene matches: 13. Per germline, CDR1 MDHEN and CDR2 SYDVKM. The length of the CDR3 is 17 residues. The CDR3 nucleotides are TGTGCCAGCTTCCGGGGAGACAGGGCGAATAGCAATCAGCCCCAGCATTTT. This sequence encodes CASFRGDRANSNQPQHF.

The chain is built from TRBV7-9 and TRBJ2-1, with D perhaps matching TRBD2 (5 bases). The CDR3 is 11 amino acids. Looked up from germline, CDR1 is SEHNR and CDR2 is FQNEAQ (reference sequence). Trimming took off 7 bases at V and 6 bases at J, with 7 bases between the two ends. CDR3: CASKGVNEQFF. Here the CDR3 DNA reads TGTGCCAGCAAGGGAGTCAATGAGCAGTTCTTC.

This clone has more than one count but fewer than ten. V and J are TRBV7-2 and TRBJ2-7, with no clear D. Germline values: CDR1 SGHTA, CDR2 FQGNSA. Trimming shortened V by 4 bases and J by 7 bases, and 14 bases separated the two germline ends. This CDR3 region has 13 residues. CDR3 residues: CASSSRTTREQYF. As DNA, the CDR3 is TGTGCCAGCAGCTCCAGGACGACAAGGGAGCAGTACTTC.

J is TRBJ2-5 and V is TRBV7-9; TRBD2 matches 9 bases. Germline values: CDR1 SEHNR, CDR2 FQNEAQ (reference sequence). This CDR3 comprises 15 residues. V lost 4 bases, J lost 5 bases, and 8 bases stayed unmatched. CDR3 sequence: CASSSSGRTGETQYF. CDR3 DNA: TGTGCCAGCAGCTCCAGCGGGAGGACGGGGGAGACCCAGTACTTC.

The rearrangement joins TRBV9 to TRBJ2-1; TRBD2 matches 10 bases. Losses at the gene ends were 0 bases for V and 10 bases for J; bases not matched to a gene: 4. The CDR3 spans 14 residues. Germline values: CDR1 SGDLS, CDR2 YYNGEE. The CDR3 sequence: CASSVGLAGEEQFF. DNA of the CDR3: TGTGCCAGCAGCGTAGGTCTAGCGGGAGAGGAGCAGTTCTTC.